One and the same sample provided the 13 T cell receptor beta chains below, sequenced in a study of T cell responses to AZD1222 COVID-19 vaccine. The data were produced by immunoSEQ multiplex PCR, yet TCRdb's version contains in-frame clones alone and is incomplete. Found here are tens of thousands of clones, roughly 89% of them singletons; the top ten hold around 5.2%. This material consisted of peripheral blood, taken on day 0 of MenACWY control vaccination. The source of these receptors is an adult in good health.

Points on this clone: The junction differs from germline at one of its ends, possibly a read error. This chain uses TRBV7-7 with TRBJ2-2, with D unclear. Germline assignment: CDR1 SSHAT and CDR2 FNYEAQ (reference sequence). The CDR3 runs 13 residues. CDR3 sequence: CASSLLVSGELFF. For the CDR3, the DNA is TGTGCTAGCAGCTTATTAGTGTCCGGGGAGCTGTTTTTT.

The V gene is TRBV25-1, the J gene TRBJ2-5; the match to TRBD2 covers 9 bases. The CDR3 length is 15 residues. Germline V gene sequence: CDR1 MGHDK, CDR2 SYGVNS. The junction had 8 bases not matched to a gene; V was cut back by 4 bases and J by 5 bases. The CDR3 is CASSGPSGGRETQYF. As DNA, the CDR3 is TGTGCCAGCAGTGGCCCGAGCGGGGGGCGGGAGACCCAGTACTTC.

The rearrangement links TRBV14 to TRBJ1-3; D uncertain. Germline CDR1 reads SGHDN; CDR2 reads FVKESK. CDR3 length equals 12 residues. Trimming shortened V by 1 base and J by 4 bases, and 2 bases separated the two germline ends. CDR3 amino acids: CASSQVGNTIYF. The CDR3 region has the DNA TGTGCCAGCAGCCAAGTAGGAAACACCATATATTTT.

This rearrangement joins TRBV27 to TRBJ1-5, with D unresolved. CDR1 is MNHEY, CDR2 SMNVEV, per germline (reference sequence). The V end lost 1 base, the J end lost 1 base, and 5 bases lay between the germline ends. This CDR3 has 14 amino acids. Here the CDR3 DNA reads TGTGCCAGCAGTTTATTTGGGAGCAATCAGCCCCAGCATTTT. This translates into CASSLFGSNQPQHF.

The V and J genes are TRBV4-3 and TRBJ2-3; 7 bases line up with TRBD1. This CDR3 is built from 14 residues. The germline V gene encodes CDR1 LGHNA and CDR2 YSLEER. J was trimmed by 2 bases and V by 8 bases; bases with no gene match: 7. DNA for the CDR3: TGCGCCAGCTCCGGACAGGTGGTCACAGATACGCAGTATTTT. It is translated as CASSGQVVTDTQYF.

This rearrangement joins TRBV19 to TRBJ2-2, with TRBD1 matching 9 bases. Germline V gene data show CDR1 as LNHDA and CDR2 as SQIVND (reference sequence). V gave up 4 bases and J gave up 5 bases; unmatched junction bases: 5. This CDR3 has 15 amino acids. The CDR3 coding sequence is TGTGCCAGTAGTACCGGGACAGGGAATACCGGGGAGCTGTTTTTT. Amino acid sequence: CASSTGTGNTGELFF.

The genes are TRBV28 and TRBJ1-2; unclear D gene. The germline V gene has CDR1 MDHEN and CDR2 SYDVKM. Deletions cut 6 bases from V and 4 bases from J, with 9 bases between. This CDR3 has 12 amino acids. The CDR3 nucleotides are TGTGCCAGCAGAGGTCAGAGCTATGGCTACACCTTC. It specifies CASRGQSYGYTF.

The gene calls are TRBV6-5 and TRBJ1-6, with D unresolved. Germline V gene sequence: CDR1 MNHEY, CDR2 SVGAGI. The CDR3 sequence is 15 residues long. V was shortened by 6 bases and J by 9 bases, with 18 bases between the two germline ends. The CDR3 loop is CASRPSTRWSSPLHF. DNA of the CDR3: TGTGCCAGCAGGCCCAGTACCCGATGGTCTTCACCCCTCCACTTT.

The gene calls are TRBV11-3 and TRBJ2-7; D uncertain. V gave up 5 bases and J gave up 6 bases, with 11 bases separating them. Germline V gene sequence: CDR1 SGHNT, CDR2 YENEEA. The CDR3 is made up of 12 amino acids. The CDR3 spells CASSTRNGEQYF. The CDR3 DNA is TGTGCCAGCAGCACCCGTAACGGCGAGCAGTACTTC.

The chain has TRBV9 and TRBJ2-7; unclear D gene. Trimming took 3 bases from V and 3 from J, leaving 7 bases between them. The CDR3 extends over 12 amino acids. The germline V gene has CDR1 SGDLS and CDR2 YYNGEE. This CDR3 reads CASSADLYEQYF. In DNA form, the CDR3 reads TGTGCCAGCAGCGCCGACCTCTACGAGCAGTACTTC. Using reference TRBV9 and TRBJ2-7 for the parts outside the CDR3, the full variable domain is DSGVTQTPKHLITATGQRVTLRCSPRSGDLSVYWYQQSLDQGLQFLIQYYNGEERAKGNILERFSAQQFPDLHSELNLSSLELGDSALYFCASSADLYEQYFGPGTRLTVT.

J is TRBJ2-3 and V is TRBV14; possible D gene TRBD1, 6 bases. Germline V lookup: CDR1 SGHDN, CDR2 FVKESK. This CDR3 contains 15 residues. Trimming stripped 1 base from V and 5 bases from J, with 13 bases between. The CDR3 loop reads CASSQVAGAKDTQYF. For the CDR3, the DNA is TGTGCCAGCAGCCAAGTTGCAGGGGCGAAAGATACGCAGTATTTT.

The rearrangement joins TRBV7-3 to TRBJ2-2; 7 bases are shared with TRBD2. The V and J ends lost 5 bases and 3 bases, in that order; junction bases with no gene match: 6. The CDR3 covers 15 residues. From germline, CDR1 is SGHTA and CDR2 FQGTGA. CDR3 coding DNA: TGTGCCAGCAGCCAAACTAGCGACTACACCGGGGAGCTGTTTTTT. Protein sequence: CASSQTSDYTGELFF.

This CDR3 is CASSKYAENSFNEQFF. The CDR3 bases are TGTGCCAGCAGCAAATACGCAGAAAATTCCTTCAATGAGCAGTTCTTC. V and J are TRBV21-1 and TRBJ2-1; the table's D call of TRBD1 was not tested on the DNA. TRBV21-1 is an annotated pseudogene. This CDR3 is built from 16 residues.